This T cell receptor (beta chain) was sequenced in a study of T cell repertoires in cytomegalovirus infection (dated 2019 in TCRdb). Study-level background: Donor HLA type was relevant to the analysis, as public TCR beta signatures indicated carriage of CMV infection together with the matching HLA type. The paper's findings and limits, for the study overall: The ex vivo response was dominated by HLA-C-restricted CMV-specific TCR beta clonotypes, and the single most frequent clonotype in two of eight donors was supplied by these HLA-C-restricted clonotypes. Carriers of CMV infection plus the relevant HLA type were discriminated by the cumulative frequency of public TCR beta family members in the study cohort and in an independent 352-donor cohort.

Sequencing used an Illumina HiSeq 1500. TCRdb cleaned the public reads at Q25 with fastp, built clones with MiXCR and kept in-frame beta chains. Each CDR3 protein appears once, grouped with its most common genes and DNA. The sample table contains roughly 600,000 distinct CDR3 sequences; only one count was recorded for 20% to 25% of them. The ten largest clones represent around 8% of the sample. Details on this clonotype: Its antigen is still unknown. As the CDR3 is not closed by the conserved phenylalanine or tryptophan, this likely results from a read error.

Sequencing was done on a sample of CD8+ T cells from PBMCs. The clonotype comes from a human donor in good health (CMV status not recorded). Some clones in this sample may be carry-over from other donors' samples.

The CDR3: CASSLPTLLAGTDTQYY. The DNA sequence is as follows: TGTGCCAGCAGTTTACCCACATTACTAGCGGGTACAGATACGCAGTATTAT. This chain is built from TRBV28 and TRBJ2-3; TRBD2 lines up with 9 middle nucleotides. The germline V gene encodes CDR1 MDHEN and CDR2 SYDVKM. Trimming takes 2 bases off V and 3 bases off J; junction bases not matched to a gene: 9. The length of the CDR3 is 17 amino acids, counting both ends. CDR3 DNA is the only sequence kept; it has 51 bases, read in frame from the first base.